These T cell receptor beta chains were read from a single sample in a study of shared clonotypes between healthy human individuals. Libraries were prepared by immunoSEQ multiplex PCR; TCRdb keeps only in-frame clonotypes and omits some of them. The data show about 1,900,000 clones, about 94% seen once. The specimen sequenced was naive CD8+ T cells sorted from blood. The receptors were gathered from a man between 18 and 35 years old in good health. Each CDR3 is given with its conserved first and last residue. Each record gives: J gene, D gene, V gene, CDR3 protein, CDR3 DNA. D genes are given only for firm matches.

TRBJ2-7 | - | TRBV5-1 | CASAQGSAGAYEQYF | TGCGCCAGCGCCCAGGGGTCGGCGGGAGCCTACGAGCAGTACTTC
TRBJ2-7 | TRBD2 | TRBV29-1 | CSVASGLSYEQYF | TGCAGCGTCGCTAGCGGCCTCTCCTACGAGCAGTACTTC
TRBJ2-7 | TRBD1 | TRBV4-1 | CASSQEDRVNYEQYF | TGCGCCAGCAGCCAAGAAGACAGGGTGAATTACGAGCAGTACTTC
TRBJ2-7 | - | TRBV2 | CASTDRSSYEQYF | TGTGCCAGCACGGACCGAAGCTCCTACGAGCAGTACTTC
TRBJ1-5 | - | TRBV10-3 | CAISEGGFNQPQHF | TGTGCCATCAGTGAAGGCGGCTTCAATCAGCCCCAGCATTTT
TRBJ2-5 | TRBD2 | TRBV4-1 | CASSNPAGGQETQYF | TGCGCCAGCAGCAACCCAGCGGGGGGCCAAGAGACCCAGTACTTC
TRBJ2-1 | - | TRBV2 | CASSELGTSYNEQFF | TGTGCCAGCAGTGAACTGGGAACCTCCTACAATGAGCAGTTCTTC
TRBJ1-2 | TRBD1 | TRBV5-8 | CASSLGQGFYGYTF | TGTGCCAGCAGCTTGGGACAGGGGTTCTATGGCTACACCTTC
TRBJ2-1 | - | TRBV2 | CATLAPHYNEQFF | TGTGCCACCCTGGCCCCCCACTACAATGAGCAGTTCTTC
TRBJ2-2 | - | TRBV7-9 | CASSLVWATNTGELFF | TGTGCCAGCAGCTTAGTCTGGGCGACGAACACCGGGGAGCTGTTTTTT
TRBJ1-2 | - | TRBV7-9 | CASSLSSRGDGYTF | TGTGCCAGCAGCTTATCTTCACGGGGGGATGGCTACACCTTC